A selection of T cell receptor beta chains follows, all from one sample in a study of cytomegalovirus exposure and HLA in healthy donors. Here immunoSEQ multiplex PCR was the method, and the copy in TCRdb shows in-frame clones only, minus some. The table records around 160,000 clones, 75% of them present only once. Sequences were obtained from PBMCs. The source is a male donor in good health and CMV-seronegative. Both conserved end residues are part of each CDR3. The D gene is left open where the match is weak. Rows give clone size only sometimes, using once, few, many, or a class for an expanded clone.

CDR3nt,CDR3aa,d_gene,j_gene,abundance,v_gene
TGTTCCAGCAGTTATTCAGGGTCGGCGAGCAATCAGCCCCAGCATTTT,CSSSYSGSASNQPQHF,NA,TRBJ1-5,once,TRBV7-9
TGTGCCAGCAGTCCCCATGGACAGGGTGGGTTCGAGCAGTACTTC,CASSPHGQGGFEQYF,TRBD1,TRBJ2-7,NA,TRBV28
TGTGCCATCAGTGAGAACTTGTTGGAGGGAGCTTTCTTT,CAISENLLEGAFF,NA,TRBJ1-1,NA,TRBV10-3
TGCGCCAGCAGCCAAGGTCTTGCAGCGGGAGGGCGAAATGAGCAGTTCTTC,CASSQGLAAGGRNEQFF,TRBD2,TRBJ2-1,once,TRBV4-3
TGTGCCAGCAGCTTCAGGGATACTTCACCCCTCCACTTT,CASSFRDTSPLHF,NA,TRBJ1-6,once,TRBV5-5
TGTGCCAGTAGAGAGACAGGGGCAGGTGGAAACACCATATATTTT,CASRETGAGGNTIYF,TRBD1,TRBJ1-3,NA,TRBV19
TGTGCCAGCAGCACAGATTTCCTAAATTCACCCCTCCACTTT,CASSTDFLNSPLHF,NA,TRBJ1-6,NA,TRBV5-4
TGTGCCAGCGACTACCAAGGGGGATGGAGCACTGAAGCTTTCTTT,CASDYQGGWSTEAFF,NA,TRBJ1-1,NA,TRBV6-6
TGTGCCACCAGCAGAGCCAGGGGTGGCTACACCTTC,CATSRARGGYTF,NA,TRBJ1-2,NA,TRBV15
TGTTCCAGCAGCTTACTTGCCGGACTAGCGGGGGGAAGAGGGGAGACCCAGTACTTC,CSSSLLAGLAGGRGETQYF,TRBD2,TRBJ2-5,once,TRBV7-9
TGTGCCAGCAGCTCCGCGGGGACTAGCCTCTACGAGCAGTACTTC,CASSSAGTSLYEQYF,TRBD2,TRBJ2-7,NA,TRBV7-8
TGCGCCAGCAGGAGGACAGGGACTTACGAGCAGTACTTC,CASRRTGTYEQYF,TRBD1,TRBJ2-7,few,TRBV5-1
TGTGCCAGTAGTACCTCCCGACAAATGGCCCTTACTAATCAGCCCCAGCATTTT,CASSTSRQMALTNQPQHF,NA,TRBJ1-5,NA,TRBV19
NA,CSVGQGSLYEQYF,NA,TRBJ2-7,NA,TRBV29-1